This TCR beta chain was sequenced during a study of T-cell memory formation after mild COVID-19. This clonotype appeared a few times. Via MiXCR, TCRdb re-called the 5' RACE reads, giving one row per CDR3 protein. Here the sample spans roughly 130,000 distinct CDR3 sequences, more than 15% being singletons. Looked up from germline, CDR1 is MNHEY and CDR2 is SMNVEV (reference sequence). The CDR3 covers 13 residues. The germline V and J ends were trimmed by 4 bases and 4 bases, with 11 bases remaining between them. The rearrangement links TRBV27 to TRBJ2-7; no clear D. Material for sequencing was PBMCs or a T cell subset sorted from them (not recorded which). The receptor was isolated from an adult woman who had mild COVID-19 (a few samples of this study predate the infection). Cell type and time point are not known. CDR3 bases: TGTGCCAGCAGTTCCGAAGTTCCTTACGAGCAGTACTTC. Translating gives CASSSEVPYEQYF.